This T cell receptor beta chain was sequenced during a study of blood T cells in healthy people across ages. Sample-barcoded 5' priming and a J-beta primer mix drove a second PCR of about 6 to 12 cycles. TCRdb independently ran MiXCR on the 5' RACE reads; one entry per CDR3 protein. The sample yields 650,000 to 1,000,000 distinct CDR3 sequences, around 36% seen once. Germline V gene sequence: CDR1 SGHVS, CDR2 FQNEAQ. The length of the CDR3 is 14 residues. Trimming shortened V by 5 bases and J by 6 bases, and 16 bases separated the two germline ends. Sequencing was carried out using blood. This receptor was obtained from a man aged 18 to 29 in good health. The chain combines TRBV7-8 with TRBJ1-2, with D unresolved. This CDR3 is CASSPALWWNGYTF. CDR3 bases: TGTGCCAGCAGCCCAGCTTTGTGGTGGAATGGCTACACCTTC.